This T cell receptor (beta chain) comes out of a study of cytomegalovirus exposure and HLA in healthy donors. Worth noting for this clone: Its cognate antigen is unknown.

The PCR was carried out with 60 Vbeta primers and 13 Jbeta primers. Measured with immunoSEQ multiplex PCR; TCRdb has only the in-frame clones, and not every one. Here the sample spans 150,000 to 200,000 clones, roughly four fifths being singletons. Study-wide results and caveats: The sole available immune exposure information was CMV serostatus.

The sequenced sample consisted of PBMCs. The source is a man aged 50 to 60 in good health and CMV-seropositive.

The CDR3 spells CASRTGGSYGYTF. For the CDR3, the DNA is TGTGCCAGCAGGACAGGGGGAAGCTATGGCTACACCTTC. J is TRBJ1-2 and V is TRBV28, with 9 bases identical to TRBD1. Trimming removed 6 bases from V and 4 bases from J; junction bases left unmatched: 3. The CDR3 runs 13 residues. The germline gives CDR1 MDHEN, CDR2 SYDVKM.